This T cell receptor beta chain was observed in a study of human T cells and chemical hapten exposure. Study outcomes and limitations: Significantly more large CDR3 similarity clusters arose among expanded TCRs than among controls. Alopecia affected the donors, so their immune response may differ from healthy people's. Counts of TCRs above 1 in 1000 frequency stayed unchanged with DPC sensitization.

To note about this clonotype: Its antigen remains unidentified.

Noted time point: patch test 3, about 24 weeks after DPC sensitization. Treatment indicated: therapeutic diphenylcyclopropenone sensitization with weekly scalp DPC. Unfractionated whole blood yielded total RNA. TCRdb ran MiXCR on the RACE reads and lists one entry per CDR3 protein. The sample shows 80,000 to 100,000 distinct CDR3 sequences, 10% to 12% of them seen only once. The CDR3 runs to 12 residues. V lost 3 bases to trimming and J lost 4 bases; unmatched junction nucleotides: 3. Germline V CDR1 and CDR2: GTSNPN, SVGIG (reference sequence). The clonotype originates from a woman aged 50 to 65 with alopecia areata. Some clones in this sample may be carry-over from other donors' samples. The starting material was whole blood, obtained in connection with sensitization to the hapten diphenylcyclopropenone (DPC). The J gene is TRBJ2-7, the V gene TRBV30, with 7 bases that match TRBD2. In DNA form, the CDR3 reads TGTGCCTGGAGCGGGAGGAGGTACGAGCAGTACTTC. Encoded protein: CAWSGRRYEQYF.